The text below deals with one TCR beta chain. Looked up from germline, CDR1 is MNHEY and CDR2 is SVGEGT. Deletions cut 7 bases from V and 7 bases from J, with 19 bases between. CDR3 length equals 14 residues. MiXCR, run by TCRdb on the RT-PCR reads, gives a single entry per CDR3 protein. The sample has 550,000 to 750,000 distinct CDR3 sequences; 13% to 15% are singletons. This clonotype was obtained from a female donor in good health, serving as a healthy control. The sequencing sample was made of memory CD4+ T cells from blood. V is TRBV6-2 or TRBV6-3 and J is TRBJ1-1; D ambiguous. Here the CDR3 DNA reads TGTGCCAGCATGGGGAAATCACTCCTGGTTGAAGCTTTCTTT. Protein product: CASMGKSLLVEAFF.